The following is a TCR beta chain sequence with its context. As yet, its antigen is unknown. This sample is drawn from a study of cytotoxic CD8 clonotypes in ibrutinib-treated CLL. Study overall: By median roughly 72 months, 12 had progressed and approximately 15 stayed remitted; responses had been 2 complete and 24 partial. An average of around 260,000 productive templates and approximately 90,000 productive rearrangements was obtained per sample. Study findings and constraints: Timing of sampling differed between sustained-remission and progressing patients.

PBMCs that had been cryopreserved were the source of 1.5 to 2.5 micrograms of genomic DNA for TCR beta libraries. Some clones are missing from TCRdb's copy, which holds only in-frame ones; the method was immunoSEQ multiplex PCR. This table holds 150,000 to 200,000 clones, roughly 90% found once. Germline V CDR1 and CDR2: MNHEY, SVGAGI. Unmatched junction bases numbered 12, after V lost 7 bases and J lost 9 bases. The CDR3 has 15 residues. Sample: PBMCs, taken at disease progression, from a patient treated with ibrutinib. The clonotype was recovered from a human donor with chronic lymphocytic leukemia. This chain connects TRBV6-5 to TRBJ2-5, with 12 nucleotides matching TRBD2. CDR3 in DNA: TGTGCCAGCACCCCGACTAGCGGGAGTATCTTGGCCCAGTACTTC. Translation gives CASTPTSGSILAQYF.